Detailed here is one T cell receptor (beta chain). The entry originates in a study of T cell responses to AZD1222 COVID-19 vaccine. The data were produced by immunoSEQ multiplex PCR, yet TCRdb's version contains in-frame clones alone and is incomplete. This table has approximately 120,000 clones, around 87% appearing once. V lost 4 bases and J 0 bases, leaving 14 bases between the germline ends. The CDR3 is 16 amino acids. Looked up from germline, CDR1 is SGHRS and CDR2 is YFSETQ. The source of this sequence is an adult in good health. The specimen comprised peripheral blood, sampled on day 0 of AZD1222 vaccination. The V call is TRBV5-1, the J call TRBJ2-1; TRBD2 might be the D (6 bases). The CDR3 nucleotides are TGCGCCAGCAGCCCGGGGACTGTCGGCTCCTACAATGAGCAGTTCTTC. Protein sequence: CASSPGTVGSYNEQFF. The full variable domain, completed using reference TRBV5-1 and TRBJ2-1, is KAGVTQTPRYLIKTRGQQVTLSCSPISGHRSVSWYQQTPGQGLQFLFEYFSETQRNKGNFPGRFSGRQFSNSRSEMNVSTLELGDSALYLCASSPGTVGSYNEQFFGPGTRLTVL.